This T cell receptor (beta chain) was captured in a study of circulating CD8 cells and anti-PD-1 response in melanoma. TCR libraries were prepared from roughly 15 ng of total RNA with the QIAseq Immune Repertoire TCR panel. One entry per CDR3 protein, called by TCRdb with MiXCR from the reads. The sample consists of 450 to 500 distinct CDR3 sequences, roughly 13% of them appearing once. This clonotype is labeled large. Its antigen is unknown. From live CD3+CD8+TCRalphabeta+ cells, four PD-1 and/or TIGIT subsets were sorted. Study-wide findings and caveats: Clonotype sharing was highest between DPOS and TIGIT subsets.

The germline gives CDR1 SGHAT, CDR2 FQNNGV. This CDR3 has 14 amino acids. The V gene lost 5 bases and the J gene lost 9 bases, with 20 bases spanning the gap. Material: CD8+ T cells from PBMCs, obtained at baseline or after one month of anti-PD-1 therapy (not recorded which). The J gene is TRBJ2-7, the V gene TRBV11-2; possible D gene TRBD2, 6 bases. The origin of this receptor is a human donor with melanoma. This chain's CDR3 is CASSAGTRIRGQYF. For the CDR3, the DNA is TGTGCCAGCAGCGCCGGGACTCGTATCCGGGGGCAGTACTTC.